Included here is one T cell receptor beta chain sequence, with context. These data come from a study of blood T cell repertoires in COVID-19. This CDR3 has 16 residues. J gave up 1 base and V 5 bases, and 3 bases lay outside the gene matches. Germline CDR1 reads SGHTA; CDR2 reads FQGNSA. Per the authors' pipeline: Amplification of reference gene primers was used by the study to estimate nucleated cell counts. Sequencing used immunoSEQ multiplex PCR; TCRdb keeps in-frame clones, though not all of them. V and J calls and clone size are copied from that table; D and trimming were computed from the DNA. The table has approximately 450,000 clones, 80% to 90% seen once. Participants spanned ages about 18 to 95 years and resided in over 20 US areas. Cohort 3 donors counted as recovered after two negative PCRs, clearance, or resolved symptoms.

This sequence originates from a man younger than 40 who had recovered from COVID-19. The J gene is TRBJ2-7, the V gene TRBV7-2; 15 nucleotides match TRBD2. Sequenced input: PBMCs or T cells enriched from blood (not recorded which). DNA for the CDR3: TGTGCCAGCAGCGAGGGACTAGCGGGAGGTTCCTACGAGCAGTACTTC. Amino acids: CASSEGLAGGSYEQYF.